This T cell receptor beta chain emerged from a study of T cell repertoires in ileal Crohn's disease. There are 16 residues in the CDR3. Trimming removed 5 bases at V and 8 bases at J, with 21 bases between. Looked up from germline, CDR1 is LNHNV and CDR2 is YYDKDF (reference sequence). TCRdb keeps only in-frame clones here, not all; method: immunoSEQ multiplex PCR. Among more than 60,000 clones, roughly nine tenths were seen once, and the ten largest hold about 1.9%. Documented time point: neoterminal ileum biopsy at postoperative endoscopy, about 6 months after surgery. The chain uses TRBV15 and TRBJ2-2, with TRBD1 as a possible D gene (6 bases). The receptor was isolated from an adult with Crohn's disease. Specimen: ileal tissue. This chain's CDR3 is CATSSWTELPSGELFF. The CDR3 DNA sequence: TGTGCCACCAGCTCTTGGACAGAACTCCCTTCGGGGGAGCTGTTTTTT.